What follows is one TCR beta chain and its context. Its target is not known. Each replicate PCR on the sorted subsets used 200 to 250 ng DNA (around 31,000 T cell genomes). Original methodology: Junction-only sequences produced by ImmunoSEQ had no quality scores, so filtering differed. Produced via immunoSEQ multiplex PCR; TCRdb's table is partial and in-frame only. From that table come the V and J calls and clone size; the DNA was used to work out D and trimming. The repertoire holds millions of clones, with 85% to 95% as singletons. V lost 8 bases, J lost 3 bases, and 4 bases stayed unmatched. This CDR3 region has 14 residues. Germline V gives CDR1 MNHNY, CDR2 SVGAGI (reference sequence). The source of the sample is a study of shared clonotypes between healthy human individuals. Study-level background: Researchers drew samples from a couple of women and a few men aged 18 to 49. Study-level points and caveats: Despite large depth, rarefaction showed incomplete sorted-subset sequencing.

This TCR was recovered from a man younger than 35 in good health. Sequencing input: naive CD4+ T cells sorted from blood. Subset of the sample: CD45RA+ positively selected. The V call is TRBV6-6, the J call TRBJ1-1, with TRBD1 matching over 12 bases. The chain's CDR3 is CASRDRGRDTEAFF. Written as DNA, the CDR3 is TGTGCCAGCCGGGACAGGGGGCGGGACACTGAAGCTTTCTTT.